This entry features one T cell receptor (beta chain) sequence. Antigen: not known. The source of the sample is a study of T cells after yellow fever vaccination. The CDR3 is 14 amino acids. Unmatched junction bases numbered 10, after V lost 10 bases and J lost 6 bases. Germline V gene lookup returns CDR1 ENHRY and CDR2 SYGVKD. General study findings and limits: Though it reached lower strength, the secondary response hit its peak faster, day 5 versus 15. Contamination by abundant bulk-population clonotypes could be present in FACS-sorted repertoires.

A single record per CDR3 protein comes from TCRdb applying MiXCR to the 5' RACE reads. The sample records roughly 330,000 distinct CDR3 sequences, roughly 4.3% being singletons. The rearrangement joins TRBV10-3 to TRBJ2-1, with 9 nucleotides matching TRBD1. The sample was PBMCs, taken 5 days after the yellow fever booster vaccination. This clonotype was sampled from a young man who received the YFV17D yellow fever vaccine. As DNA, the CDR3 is TGTGCCACCCGGGGGACAGGGAGGGGCAATGAGCAGTTCTTC. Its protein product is CATRGTGRGNEQFF.